The following is a T cell receptor beta chain sequence with its context. These data are taken from a study of chemoradiotherapy in HPV16-positive cancers. Produced via immunoSEQ multiplex PCR; TCRdb's table is partial and in-frame only. Of about 5,900 clones detected, 55% to 80% appear once; the ten largest clones hold roughly 9.8%. The clonotype was recovered from a human donor with HPV-associated anogenital cancer. The specimen was taken from a patient who underwent chemoradiotherapy.

The CDR3 loop reads CASSIGVSNQPQHF. In DNA form, the CDR3 reads TGTGCCAGTAGTATAGGCGTAAGCAATCAGCCCCAGCATTTT. The chain employs TRBV19 and TRBJ1-5, with no clear D. CDR3 length: 14 residues. From germline, CDR1 is LNHDA and CDR2 SQIVND (reference sequence). The V and J ends lost 1 base and 1 base respectively, with 5 bases between them.